The table lists the clone carrying this T cell receptor (beta chain) with a count of one. The data derive from a study of OX40 agonist ivuxolimab in advanced cancers. TCRdb's copy holds only in-frame clones and misses some; the assay was immunoSEQ multiplex PCR. The sample records about 59,000 clones, around 83% being singletons. The receptor comes from an adult with an advanced solid tumor such as melanoma, head and neck, liver or kidney cancer. Sample: CD4+ or CD8+ T cells sorted from blood, taken in a trial of the OX40 agonist ivuxolimab.

The CDR3 DNA sequence: TGCGCCAGCAGTCATCAGGGCAAGGTGAACACTGAAGCTTTCTTT. This translates into CASSHQGKVNTEAFF. The chain combines TRBV10-2 with TRBJ1-1; D might be TRBD1 (5 bases). The CDR3 totals 15 residues. V was shortened by 5 bases and J by 0 bases, with 13 bases between the two germline ends. Germline CDR1 is WSHSY and CDR2 is SAAADI.